Listed below are T cell receptor beta chains from one sample, sequenced in a study of early T cells in non-severe SARS-CoV-2 infection. From the 5' RACE reads, TCRdb called clonotypes with MiXCR, one entry per CDR3 protein. The table lists approximately 76,000 distinct CDR3 sequences, roughly 13% of them singletons, with approximately 3.3% in the top ten. Input material: whole blood. All receptors come from an adult who was a healthcare worker with PCR-confirmed SARS-CoV-2 infection or an uninfected control (not recorded which). CDR3s include the opening cysteine and the closing phenylalanine or tryptophan. The order of the fields is V gene, D gene, clone size, J gene, CDR3 DNA, CDR3 protein. D genes are given only for firm matches. For some rows the clone size is stated as once, few or many, or as a class when expanded; others skip it.

>TRBV7-9|-|-|TRBJ1-2
TGTGCCAGCAGCAGCGGGGGACCGCGTTATGGCTACACCTTC
CASSSGGPRYGYTF
>TRBV20-1|-|many|TRBJ1-6
TGCAGTGCTAGGGTTGGTGGGTCGGGGGCGCAGACATATTCACCCCTCCACTTT
CSARVGGSGAQTYSPLHF
>TRBV20-1|-|few|TRBJ2-5
TGCAGTGCTAGAAAGGGGGGATTTGAGACCCAGTACTTC
CSARKGGFETQYF
>TRBV7-6|-|many|TRBJ2-5
TGTGCCACTCAGGGGTACCAAGAGACCCAGTACTTC
CATQGYQETQYF
>TRBV19|-|few|TRBJ1-2
TGTGCCAGTAGTTTGGCCTCGGACTATGGCTACACCTTC
CASSLASDYGYTF
>TRBV24-1|-|-|TRBJ1-6
TGTGCCACCCAGGACCAGGGGAGTTCCCCTCTCCTCGGGTCACCCCTCCACTTT
CATQDQGSSPLLGSPLHF
>TRBV4-1|TRBD1|many|TRBJ2-5
TGCGCCAGCAGCCAAGTTTGGGACAGGGGGCGAGAGACCCAGTACTTC
CASSQVWDRGRETQYF
>TRBV9|-|-|TRBJ2-1
TGTGCCAGCAGCGTAATCGGGGAGACTCCCAATGAGCAGTTCTTC
CASSVIGETPNEQFF
>TRBV12-3/TRBV12-4|-|many|TRBJ2-2
TGTGCCAGCACCGGGGGGCGGGACACCGGGGAGCTGTTTTTT
CASTGGRDTGELFF
>TRBV7-2|-|many|TRBJ2-1
TGTGCCACCCGCCAGAAAGTGAATGAGCAGTTCTTC
CATRQKVNEQFF
>TRBV14|-|many|TRBJ1-1
TGTGCCAGCAGCCTAAGGTATACGGCCAGGGACACTGAAGCTTTCTTT
CASSLRYTARDTEAFF
>TRBV3-1|TRBD2|-|TRBJ2-3
TGTGCCAGCAGCCAAGTGGCTAGCGGGGCGACAGATACGCAGTATTTT
CASSQVASGATDTQYF
>TRBV6-1|TRBD2|-|TRBJ2-1
TGTGCCAGCAGACCTAGCGGGAGGGGCCATGAGCAGTTCTTC
CASRPSGRGHEQFF
>TRBV7-9|-|-|TRBJ2-1
TGTGCCAGCAGCCAGGAAGGCCTGAGCCGGGAGCAGTTCTTC
CASSQEGLSREQFF
>TRBV13|TRBD1|few|TRBJ2-5
TGTGCCAGCAGCTCCTATACCGGGACAGGACATAGGGAGACCCAGTACTTC
CASSSYTGTGHRETQYF
>TRBV9|TRBD2|many|TRBJ2-2
TGTGCCAGCAGCGTAGTGGGGACTAGCGCTACCGGGGAGCTGTTTTTT
CASSVVGTSATGELFF
>TRBV15|-|many|TRBJ1-1
TGTGCCACCAGCAGTCAGGGGTGGAACACTGAAGCTTTCTTT
CATSSQGWNTEAFF
>TRBV9|-|few|TRBJ1-1
TGTGCCAGCAGCGTAGGACCGAACACTGAAGCTTTCTTT
CASSVGPNTEAFF
>TRBV5-1|-|-|TRBJ2-7
TGCGCCAGCAGCTCGAGGGGCGGCGAGCAGTACTTC
CASSSRGGEQYF
>TRBV2|-|few|TRBJ2-3
TGTGCCAGCAGACAGGGCCCCAACACAGATACGCAGTATTTT
CASRQGPNTDTQYF
>TRBV25-1|TRBD2|few|TRBJ2-7
TGTGCCAGCACCTCGAATGGACTAGCGGGATTCTACGAGCAGTACTTC
CASTSNGLAGFYEQYF
>TRBV12-2|-|many|TRBJ2-1
TGTGCAAGTCGCTGGGGACAGATCTCCTACAATGAGCAGTTCTTC
CASRWGQISYNEQFF
>TRBV5-1|TRBD1|few|TRBJ1-4
TGCGCCAGCAGCTTATCAGGGGGTGGTGAAAAACTGTTTTTT
CASSLSGGGEKLFF
>TRBV12-3/TRBV12-4|-|many|TRBJ1-4
TGTGCCAGCAGCCTGGACGGAAGTGCAACTAATGAAAAACTGTTTTTT
CASSLDGSATNEKLFF
>TRBV7-9|-|many|TRBJ2-1
TGTGCCAGCAGCTTAGGGCAAAACGCGAACAATGAGCAGTTCTTC
CASSLGQNANNEQFF
>TRBV7-9|-|few|TRBJ1-3
TGTGCCAGCAGCTTAGGCAGTACTGGAAACACCATATATTTT
CASSLGSTGNTIYF
>TRBV10-1|-|many|TRBJ1-1
TGCGCCAGCACGTCAGCCTTTGGCACTGAAGCTTTCTTT
CASTSAFGTEAFF